Given below is one TCR beta chain in context. Trimming removed 2 bases at V and 9 bases at J, with 15 bases between. Germline loops: CDR1 SGDLS, CDR2 YYNGEE. There are 14 residues in the CDR3. The data derive from a study of blood T cell repertoires in COVID-19. Clones were read by immunoSEQ multiplex PCR, and TCRdb kept only the in-frame ones, dropping some. The data show 200,000 to 300,000 clones, around 88% seen once. The chain is built from TRBV9 and TRBJ2-1; possible D gene TRBD2, 5 bases. This sequence was found in a woman between 40 and 50 years old with acute COVID-19. Sample: PBMCs or T cells enriched from blood (not recorded which). The CDR3 DNA reads as TGTGCCAGCAGCGTCGGGGTAGGCATGGGTGAGCAGTTCTTC. Translation gives CASSVGVGMGEQFF.